Listed below are T cell receptor beta chains from one sample, sequenced in a study of cytomegalovirus exposure and HLA in healthy donors. Repertoires were generated with immunoSEQ multiplex PCR, while TCRdb's copy carries only in-frame clones and drops some. This listing includes approximately 190,000 clones. The sequenced sample was PBMCs. The receptor set was obtained from a man aged 25-40 years in good health and CMV-seronegative. Each CDR3 is given with its conserved first and last residue. A D gene is named only where the DNA matches it firmly.

D gene	V gene	J gene	CDR3 protein	CDR3 DNA
-	TRBV9	TRBJ2-2	CASSATLISTATGELFF	TGTGCCAGCAGCGCCACTCTTATTTCGACAGCTACCGGGGAGCTGTTTTTT
-	TRBV6-6	TRBJ1-5	CASRNQGSNQPQHF	TGTGCCAGCAGAAACCAGGGATCCAATCAGCCCCAGCATTTT
TRBD1	TRBV27	TRBJ1-2	CASSSTSGTGFYGYTF	TGTGCCAGCAGTTCAACCTCCGGGACAGGCTTCTATGGCTACACCTTC
TRBD1	TRBV5-4	TRBJ1-1	CASSLSGQGRTEAFF	TGTGCCAGCAGCTTGTCGGGACAGGGCCGAACTGAAGCTTTCTTT
-	TRBV5-1	TRBJ2-1	CAPRRTVRGNEQFF	TGCGCCCCCCGCCGGACAGTAAGGGGCAATGAGCAGTTCTTC
-	TRBV4-1	TRBJ1-2	CASSQSQDYGYTF	TGCGCCAGCAGCCAATCACAGGACTATGGCTACACCTTC
-	TRBV6-5	TRBJ1-1	CASSYSRTTNTEAFF	TGTGCCAGCAGTTACTCGCGCACTACCAACACTGAAGCTTTCTTT
TRBD1	TRBV7-2	TRBJ2-7	CASSLVTGDYEQYF	TGTGCCAGCAGCTTAGTAACAGGGGACTACGAGCAGTACTTC
-	TRBV30	TRBJ1-2	CAWSYKGSYGYTF	TGTGCCTGGAGTTATAAGGGGTCCTATGGCTACACCTTC
TRBD1	TRBV4-2	TRBJ2-5	CASSPTGGWQETQYF	TGTGCCAGCAGCCCGACAGGGGGCTGGCAAGAGACCCAGTACTTC
-	TRBV6-5	TRBJ2-1	CASKGGIVDEQFF	TGTGCCAGCAAGGGCGGGATAGTCGATGAGCAGTTCTTC
-	TRBV10-2	TRBJ1-1	CASSERQFGANTEAFF	TGCGCCAGCAGTGAGCGACAGTTCGGCGCGAACACTGAAGCTTTCTTT